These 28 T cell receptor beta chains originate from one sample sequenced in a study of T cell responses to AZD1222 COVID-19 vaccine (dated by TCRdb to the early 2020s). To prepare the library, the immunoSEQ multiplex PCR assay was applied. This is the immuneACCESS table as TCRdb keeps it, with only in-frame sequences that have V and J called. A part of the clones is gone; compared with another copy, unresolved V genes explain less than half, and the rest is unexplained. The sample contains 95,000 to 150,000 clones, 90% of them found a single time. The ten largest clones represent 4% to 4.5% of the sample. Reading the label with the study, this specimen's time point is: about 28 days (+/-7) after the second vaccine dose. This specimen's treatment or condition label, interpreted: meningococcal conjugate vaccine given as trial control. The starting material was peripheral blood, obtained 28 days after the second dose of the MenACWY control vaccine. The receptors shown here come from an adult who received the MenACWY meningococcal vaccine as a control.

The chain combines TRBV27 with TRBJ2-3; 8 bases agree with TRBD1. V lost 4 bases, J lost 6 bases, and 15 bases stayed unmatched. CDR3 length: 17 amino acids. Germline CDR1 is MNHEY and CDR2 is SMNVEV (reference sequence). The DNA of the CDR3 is TGTGCCAGCAGTTATCTCTGGGTCGGCAGGGGGCAGGATACGCAGTATTTT. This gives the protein CASSYLWVGRGQDTQYF.

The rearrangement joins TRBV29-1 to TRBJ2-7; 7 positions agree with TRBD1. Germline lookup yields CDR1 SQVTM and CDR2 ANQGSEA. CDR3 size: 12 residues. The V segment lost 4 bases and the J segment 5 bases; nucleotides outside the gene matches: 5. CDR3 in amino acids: CSVVTGADEQYV. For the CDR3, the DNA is TGCAGCGTTGTCACAGGGGCGGACGAGCAGTACGTC.

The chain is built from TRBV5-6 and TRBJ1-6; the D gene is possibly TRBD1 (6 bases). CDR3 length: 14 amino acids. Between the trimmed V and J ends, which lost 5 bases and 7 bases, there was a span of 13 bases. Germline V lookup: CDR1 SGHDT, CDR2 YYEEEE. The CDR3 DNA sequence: TGTGCCAGCAGTCAGAGGGGGGTCAATTCACCCCTCCACTTT. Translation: CASSQRGVNSPLHF. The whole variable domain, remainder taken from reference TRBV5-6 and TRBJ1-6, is DAGVTQSPTHLIKTRGQQVTLRCSPKSGHDTVSWYQQALGQGPQFIFQYYEEEERQRGNFPDRFSGHQFPNYSSELNVNALLLGDSALYLCASSQRGVNSPLHFGNGTRLTVT.

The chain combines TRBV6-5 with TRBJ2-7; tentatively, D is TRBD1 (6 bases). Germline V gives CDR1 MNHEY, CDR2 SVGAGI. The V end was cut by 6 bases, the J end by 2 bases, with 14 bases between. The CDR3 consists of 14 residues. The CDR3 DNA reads TGTGCCAGCAGCAGGGGACGGGCAGCCTACGAGCAGTACTTC. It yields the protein CASSRGRAAYEQYF.

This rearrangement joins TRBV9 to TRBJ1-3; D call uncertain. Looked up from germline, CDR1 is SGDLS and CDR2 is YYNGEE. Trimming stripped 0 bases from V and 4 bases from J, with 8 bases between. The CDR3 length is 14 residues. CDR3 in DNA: TGTGCCAGCAGCGTAGGACCCGTGGGAAACACCATATATTTT. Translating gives CASSVGPVGNTIYF.

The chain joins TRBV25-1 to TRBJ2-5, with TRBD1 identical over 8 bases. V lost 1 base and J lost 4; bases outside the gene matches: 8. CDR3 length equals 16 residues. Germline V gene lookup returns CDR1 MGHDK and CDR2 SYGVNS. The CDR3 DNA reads TGTGCCAGCAGTGAATTTAGGACAGGGTGGAGAGAGACCCAGTACTTC. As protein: CASSEFRTGWRETQYF. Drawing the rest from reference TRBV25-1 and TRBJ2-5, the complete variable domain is EADIYQTPRYLVIGTGKKITLECSQTMGHDKMYWYQQDPGMELHLIHYSYGVNSTEKGDLSSESTVSRIRTEHFPLTLESARPSHTSQYLCASSEFRTGWRETQYFGPGTRLLVL.

The CDR3 sequence is CASSATGDNYGYTF. As DNA, the CDR3 is TGTGCCAGCAGTGCTACCGGGGACAACTATGGCTACACCTTC. This chain joins TRBV2 and TRBJ1-2, with a weak D call TRBD1 (5 bases). The CDR3 runs to 14 residues. V was trimmed by 4 bases and J by 2 bases, leaving 11 bases between them. Per germline, CDR1 SNHLY and CDR2 FYNNEI.

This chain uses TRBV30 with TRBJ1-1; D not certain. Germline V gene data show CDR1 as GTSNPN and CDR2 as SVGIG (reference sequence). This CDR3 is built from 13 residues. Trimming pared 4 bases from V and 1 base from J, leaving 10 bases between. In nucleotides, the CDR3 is TGTGCCTGGAAACCCGACAAGAACACTGAAGCTTTCTTT. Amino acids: CAWKPDKNTEAFF.

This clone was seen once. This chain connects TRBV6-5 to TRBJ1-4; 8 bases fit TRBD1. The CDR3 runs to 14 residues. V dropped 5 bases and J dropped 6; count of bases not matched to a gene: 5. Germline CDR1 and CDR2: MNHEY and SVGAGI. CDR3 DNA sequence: TGTGCCAGCAGTAAACAGGGGGAGCATGAAAAACTGTTTTTT. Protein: CASSKQGEHEKLFF.

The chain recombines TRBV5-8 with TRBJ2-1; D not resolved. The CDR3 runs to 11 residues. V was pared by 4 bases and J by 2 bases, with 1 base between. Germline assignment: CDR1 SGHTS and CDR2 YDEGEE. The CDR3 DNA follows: TGTGCCAGCAGCCCCTACAATGAGCAGTTCTTC. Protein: CASSPYNEQFF.

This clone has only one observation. The CDR3 DNA sequence: TGTGCCAGTTCCCGATCAAAGGCGTCAGATACGCAGTATTTT. Translated, it gives CASSRSKASDTQYF. This sequence joins TRBV18 and TRBJ2-3; no definite D call. The CDR3 is 14 amino acids. V was cut by 9 bases and J by 4 bases, with 17 bases left in between. CDR1 and CDR2 (germline): KGHSH, LQKENI.

This CDR3 reads CASSPGGTGDTEAFF. CDR3 nucleotides: TGTGCCAGCAGCCCAGGTGGGACAGGGGACACTGAAGCTTTCTTT. The genes are TRBV7-8 and TRBJ1-1; 10 bases match TRBD1. This CDR3 is built from 15 residues. Germline V gene lookup returns CDR1 SGHVS and CDR2 FQNEAQ. With 5 bases clipped from V and 3 bases from J, the junction kept 6 bases outside the gene matches.

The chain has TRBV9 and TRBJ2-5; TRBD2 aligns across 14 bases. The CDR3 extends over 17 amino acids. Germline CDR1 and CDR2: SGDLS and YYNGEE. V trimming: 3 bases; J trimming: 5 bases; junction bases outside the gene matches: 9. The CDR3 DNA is TGTGCCAGCAGCGCCGGGACTAGCGGGAGAGGGACGGAGACCCAGTACTTC. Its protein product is CASSAGTSGRGTETQYF.

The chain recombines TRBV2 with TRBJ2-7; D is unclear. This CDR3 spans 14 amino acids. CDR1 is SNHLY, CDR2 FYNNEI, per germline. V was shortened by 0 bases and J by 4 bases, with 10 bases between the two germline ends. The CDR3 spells CASSEAGNGYEQYV. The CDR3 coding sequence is TGTGCCAGCAGTGAAGCAGGGAATGGGTACGAGCAGTACGTC.

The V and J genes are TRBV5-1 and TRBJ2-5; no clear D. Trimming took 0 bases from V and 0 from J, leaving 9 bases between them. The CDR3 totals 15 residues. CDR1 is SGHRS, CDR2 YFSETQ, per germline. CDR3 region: CASSLAAAYQETQYF. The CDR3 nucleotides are TGCGCCAGCAGCTTGGCGGCAGCATACCAAGAGACCCAGTACTTC.

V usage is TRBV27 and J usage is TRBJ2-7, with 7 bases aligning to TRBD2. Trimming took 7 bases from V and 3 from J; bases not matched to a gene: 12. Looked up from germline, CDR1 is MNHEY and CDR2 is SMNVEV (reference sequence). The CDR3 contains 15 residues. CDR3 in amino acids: CASTALGREGYEQYF. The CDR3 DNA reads TGTGCCAGCACCGCGTTGGGCAGGGAGGGCTACGAGCAGTACTTC.

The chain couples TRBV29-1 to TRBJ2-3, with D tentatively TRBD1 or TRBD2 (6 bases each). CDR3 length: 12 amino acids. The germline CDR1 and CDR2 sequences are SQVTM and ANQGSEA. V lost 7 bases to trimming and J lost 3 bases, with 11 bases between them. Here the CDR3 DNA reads TGCAGCGCGGAAGGGGGGACAGATACGCAGTATTTT. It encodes CSAEGGTDTQYF.

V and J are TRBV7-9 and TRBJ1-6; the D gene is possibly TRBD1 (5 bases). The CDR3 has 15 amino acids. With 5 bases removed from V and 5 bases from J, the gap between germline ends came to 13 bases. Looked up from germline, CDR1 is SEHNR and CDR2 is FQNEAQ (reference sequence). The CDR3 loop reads CASSLGDRDNSPLHF. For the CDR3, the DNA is TGTGCCAGCAGCCTCGGGGACCGCGATAATTCACCCCTCCACTTT.

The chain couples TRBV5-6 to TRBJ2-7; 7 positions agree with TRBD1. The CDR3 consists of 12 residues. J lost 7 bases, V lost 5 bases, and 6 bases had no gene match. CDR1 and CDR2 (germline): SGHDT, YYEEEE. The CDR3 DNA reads TGTGCCAGCAGTTCACAGGGGCGGGAGCAGTACTTC. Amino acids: CASSSQGREQYF. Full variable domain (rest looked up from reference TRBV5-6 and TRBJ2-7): DAGVTQSPTHLIKTRGQQVTLRCSPKSGHDTVSWYQQALGQGPQFIFQYYEEEERQRGNFPDRFSGHQFPNYSSELNVNALLLGDSALYLCASSSQGREQYFGPGTRLTVT.

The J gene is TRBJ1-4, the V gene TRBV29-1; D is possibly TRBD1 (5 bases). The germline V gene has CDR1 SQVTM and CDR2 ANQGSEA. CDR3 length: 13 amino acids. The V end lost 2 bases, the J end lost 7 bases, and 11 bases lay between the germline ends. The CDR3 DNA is TGCAGCGTTGAAAGTTACGGGGGTGAAAAACTGTTTTTT. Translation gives CSVESYGGEKLFF.

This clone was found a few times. CDR3 bases: TGTGCCAGCAGCTCACAGGGACAGGCCGTCAATCAGCCCCAGCATTTT. It translates to CASSSQGQAVNQPQHF. V is TRBV7-9 and J is TRBJ1-5, with 8 bases lining up with TRBD1. The CDR3 is made up of 16 amino acids. The V segment lost 4 bases and the J segment 3 bases; nucleotides outside the gene matches: 8. Germline V gene lookup returns CDR1 SEHNR and CDR2 FQNEAQ (reference sequence).

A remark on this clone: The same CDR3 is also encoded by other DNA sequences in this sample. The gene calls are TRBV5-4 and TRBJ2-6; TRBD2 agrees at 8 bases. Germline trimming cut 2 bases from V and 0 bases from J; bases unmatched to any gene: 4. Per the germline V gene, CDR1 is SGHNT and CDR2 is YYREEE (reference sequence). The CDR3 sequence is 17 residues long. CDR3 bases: TGTGCCAGCAGCTTCGGCGGGAGGAGCTCTGGGGCCAACGTCCTGACTTTC. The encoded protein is CASSFGGRSSGANVLTF.

The CDR3 DNA reads TGTGCCAGCAGCTTATTGGGGACTAGTGTAGATACGCAGTATTTT. It specifies CASSLLGTSVDTQYF. The rearrangement links TRBV7-3 to TRBJ2-3, with TRBD2 identical over 8 bases. J gave up 5 bases and V 2 bases, and 6 bases lay outside the gene matches. Germline CDR1 reads SGHTA; CDR2 reads FQGTGA. The CDR3 length is 15 residues.

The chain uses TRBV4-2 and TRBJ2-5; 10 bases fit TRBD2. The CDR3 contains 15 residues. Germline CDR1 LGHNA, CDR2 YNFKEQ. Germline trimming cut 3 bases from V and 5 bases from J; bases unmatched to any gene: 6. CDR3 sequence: CASSQGLALRETQYF. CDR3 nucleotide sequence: TGTGCCAGCAGCCAGGGACTAGCGCTGCGGGAGACCCAGTACTTC.

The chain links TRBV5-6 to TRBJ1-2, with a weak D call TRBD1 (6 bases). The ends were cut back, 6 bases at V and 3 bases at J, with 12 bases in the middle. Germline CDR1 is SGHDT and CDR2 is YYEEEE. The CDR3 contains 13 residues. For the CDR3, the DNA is TGTGCCAGCACCGGGGACACGGACTATGGCTACACCTTC. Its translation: CASTGDTDYGYTF.

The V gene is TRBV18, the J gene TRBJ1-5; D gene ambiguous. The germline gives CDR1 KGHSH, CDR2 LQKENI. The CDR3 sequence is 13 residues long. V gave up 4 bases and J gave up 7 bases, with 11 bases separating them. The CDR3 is CASSRQVDQPQHF. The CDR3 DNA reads TGTGCCAGCTCACGTCAGGTCGACCAGCCCCAGCATTTT.

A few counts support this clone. The chain's CDR3 is CASRQWESGNQPQHF. CDR3 coding DNA: TGTGCCAGCAGACAATGGGAGTCGGGGAATCAGCCCCAGCATTTT. V gene TRBV6-5 combines with J gene TRBJ1-5; D uncertain. This CDR3 is 15 amino acids long. The V gene's germline CDR1 is MNHEY and CDR2 SVGAGI. Deletions cut 6 bases from V and 4 bases from J, with 16 bases between.

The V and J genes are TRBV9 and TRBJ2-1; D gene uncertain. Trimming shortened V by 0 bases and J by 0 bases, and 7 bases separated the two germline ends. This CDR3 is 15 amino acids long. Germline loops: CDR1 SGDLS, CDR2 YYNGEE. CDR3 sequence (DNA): TGTGCCAGCAGCGTAGAGATGACCTCCTACAATGAGCAGTTCTTC. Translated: CASSVEMTSYNEQFF.